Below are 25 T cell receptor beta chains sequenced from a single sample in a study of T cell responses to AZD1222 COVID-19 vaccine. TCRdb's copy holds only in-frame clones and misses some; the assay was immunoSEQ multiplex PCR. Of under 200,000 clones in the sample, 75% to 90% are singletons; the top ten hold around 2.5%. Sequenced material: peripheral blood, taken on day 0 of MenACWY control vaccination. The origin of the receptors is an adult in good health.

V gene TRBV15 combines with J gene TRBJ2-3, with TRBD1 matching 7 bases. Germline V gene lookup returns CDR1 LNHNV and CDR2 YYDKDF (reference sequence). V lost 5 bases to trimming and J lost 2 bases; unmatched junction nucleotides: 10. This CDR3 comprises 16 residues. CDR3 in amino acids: CATSVRGQDDTDTQYF. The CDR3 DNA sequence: TGTGCCACCAGCGTCCGCGGACAGGATGACACAGATACGCAGTATTTT. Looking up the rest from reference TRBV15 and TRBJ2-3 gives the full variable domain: DAMVIQNPRYQVTQFGKPVTLSCSQTLNHNVMYWYQQKSSQAPKLLFHYYDKDFNNEADTPDNFQSRRPNTSFCFLDIRSPGLGDTAMYLCATSVRGQDDTDTQYFGPGTRLTVL.

The chain's CDR3 is CASSQGTGGVQPQHF. The CDR3, as DNA: TGTGCCAGCAGCCAAGGGACAGGGGGCGTTCAGCCCCAGCATTTT. The chain uses TRBV3-1 (or the pseudogene TRBV3-2) and TRBJ1-5, with 11 bases matching TRBD1. With 1 base clipped from V and 6 bases from J, the junction kept 2 bases outside the gene matches. This CDR3 has 15 amino acids. From germline, CDR1 is LGHDT and CDR2 YNNKEL (reference sequence).

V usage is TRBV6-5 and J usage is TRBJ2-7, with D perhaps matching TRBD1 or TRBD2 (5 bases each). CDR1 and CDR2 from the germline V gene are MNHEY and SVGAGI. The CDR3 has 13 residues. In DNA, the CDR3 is TGTGCGTCGGGGAGCAGGGTGGTCGACGAGCAGTACTTC. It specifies CASGSRVVDEQYF.

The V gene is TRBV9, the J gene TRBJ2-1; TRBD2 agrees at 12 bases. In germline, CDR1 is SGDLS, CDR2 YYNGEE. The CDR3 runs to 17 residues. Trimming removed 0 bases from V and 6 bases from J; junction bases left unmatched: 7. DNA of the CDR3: TGTGCCAGCAGCGTAGTTCCTAGCGGGGGGGCAGGCAATGAGCAGTTCTTC. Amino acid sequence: CASSVVPSGGAGNEQFF.

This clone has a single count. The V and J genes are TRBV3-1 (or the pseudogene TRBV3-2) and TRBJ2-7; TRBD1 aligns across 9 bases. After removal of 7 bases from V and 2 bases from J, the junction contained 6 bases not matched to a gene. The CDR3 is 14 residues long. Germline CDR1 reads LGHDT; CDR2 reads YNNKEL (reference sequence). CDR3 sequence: CASTLGTGPYEQYF. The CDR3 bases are TGTGCCAGCACATTAGGGACAGGGCCCTACGAGCAGTACTTC.

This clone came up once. The DNA for the CDR3 is TGTGCCAGCACCCCAACGACTAGCGGATACAATGAGCAGTTCTTC. It yields the protein CASTPTTSGYNEQFF. This chain links TRBV6-5 with TRBJ2-1, with 9 bases lining up with TRBD2. Germline lookup yields CDR1 MNHEY and CDR2 SVGAGI. The CDR3 covers 15 residues. J was trimmed by 4 bases and V by 7 bases; bases with no gene match: 8.

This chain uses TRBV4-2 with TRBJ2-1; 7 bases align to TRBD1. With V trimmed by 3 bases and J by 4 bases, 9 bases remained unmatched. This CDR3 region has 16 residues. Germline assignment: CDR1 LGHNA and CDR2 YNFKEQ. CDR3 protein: CASSQRRDSLYNEQFF. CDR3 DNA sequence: TGTGCCAGCAGCCAGCGCCGGGACAGCCTTTACAATGAGCAGTTCTTC.

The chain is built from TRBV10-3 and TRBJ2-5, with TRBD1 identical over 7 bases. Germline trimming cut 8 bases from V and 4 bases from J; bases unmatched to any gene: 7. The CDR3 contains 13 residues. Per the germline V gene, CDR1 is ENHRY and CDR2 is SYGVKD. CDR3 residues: CAIGQTGPETQYF. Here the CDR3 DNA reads TGTGCCATCGGCCAGACAGGGCCAGAGACCCAGTACTTC.

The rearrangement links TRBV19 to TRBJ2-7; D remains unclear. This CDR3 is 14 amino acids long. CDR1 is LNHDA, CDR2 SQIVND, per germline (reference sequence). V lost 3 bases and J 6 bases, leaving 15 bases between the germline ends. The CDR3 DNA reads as TGTGCCAGTAGTATGGGATACCTCCAGTCCGAGCAGTACTTC. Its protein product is CASSMGYLQSEQYF. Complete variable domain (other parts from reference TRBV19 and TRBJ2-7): DGGITQSPKYLFRKEGQNVTLSCEQNLNHDAMYWYRQDPGQGLRLIYYSQIVNDFQKGDIAEGYSVSREKKESFPLTVTSAQKNPTAFYLCASSMGYLQSEQYFGPGTRLTVT.

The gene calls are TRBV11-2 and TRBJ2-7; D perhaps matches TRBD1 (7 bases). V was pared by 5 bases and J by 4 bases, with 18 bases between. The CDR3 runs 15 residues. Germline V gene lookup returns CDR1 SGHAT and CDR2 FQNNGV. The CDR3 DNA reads TGTGCCAGCAGCCCCGGAGGGGGCCCGTGGTACGAGCAGTACTTC. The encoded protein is CASSPGGGPWYEQYF.

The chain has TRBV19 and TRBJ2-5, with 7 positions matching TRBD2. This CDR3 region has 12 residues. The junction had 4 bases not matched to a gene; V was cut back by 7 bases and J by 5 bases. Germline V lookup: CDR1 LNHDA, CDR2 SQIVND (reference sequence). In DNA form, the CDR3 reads TGTGCCAGTACTCAGGGAGGGGAGACCCAGTACTTC. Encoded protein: CASTQGGETQYF.

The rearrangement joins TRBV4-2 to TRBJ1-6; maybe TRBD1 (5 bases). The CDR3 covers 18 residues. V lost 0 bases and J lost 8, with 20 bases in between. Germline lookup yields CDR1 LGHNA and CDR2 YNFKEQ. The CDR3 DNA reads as TGTGCCAGCAGCCAAGAATCTTCGCAGTCAGGGTCCTATTCACCCCTCCACTTT. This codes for CASSQESSQSGSYSPLHF.

The CDR3 sequence: CASSLYGGAGELFF. Here the CDR3 DNA reads TGTGCCAGCAGCTTATATGGTGGGGCCGGGGAGCTGTTTTTT. The rearrangement uses TRBV7-2 and TRBJ2-2; D gene uncertain. The CDR3 runs to 14 residues. Between the trimmed V and J ends, which lost 2 bases and 6 bases, there was a span of 10 bases. Germline CDR1 reads SGHTA; CDR2 reads FQGNSA.

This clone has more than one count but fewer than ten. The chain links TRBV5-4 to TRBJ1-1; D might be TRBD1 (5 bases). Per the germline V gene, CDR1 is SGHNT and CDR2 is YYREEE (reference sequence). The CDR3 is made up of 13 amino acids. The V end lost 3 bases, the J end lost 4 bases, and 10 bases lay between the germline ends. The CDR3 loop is CASSSKGATEAFF. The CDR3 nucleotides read TGTGCCAGCAGCTCGAAAGGGGCCACTGAAGCTTTCTTT. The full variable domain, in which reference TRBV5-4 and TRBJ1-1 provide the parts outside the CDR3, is ETGVTQSPTHLIKTRGQQVTLRCSSQSGHNTVSWYQQALGQGPQFIFQYYREEENGRGNFPPRFSGLQFPNYSSELNVNALELDDSALYLCASSSKGATEAFFGQGTRLTVV.

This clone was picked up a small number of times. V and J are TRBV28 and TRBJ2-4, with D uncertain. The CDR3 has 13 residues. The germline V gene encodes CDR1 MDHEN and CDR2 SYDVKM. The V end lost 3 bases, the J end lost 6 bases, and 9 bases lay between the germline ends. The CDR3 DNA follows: TGTGCCAGCAGTTTCGACACTTCAAACATTCAGTACTTC. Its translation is CASSFDTSNIQYF.

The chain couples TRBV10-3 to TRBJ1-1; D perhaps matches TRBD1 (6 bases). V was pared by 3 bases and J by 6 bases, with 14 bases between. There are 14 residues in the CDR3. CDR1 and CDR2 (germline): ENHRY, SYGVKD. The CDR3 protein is CAISESRGAAEAFF. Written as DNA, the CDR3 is TGTGCCATCAGTGAATCTCGGGGGGCTGCTGAAGCTTTCTTT.

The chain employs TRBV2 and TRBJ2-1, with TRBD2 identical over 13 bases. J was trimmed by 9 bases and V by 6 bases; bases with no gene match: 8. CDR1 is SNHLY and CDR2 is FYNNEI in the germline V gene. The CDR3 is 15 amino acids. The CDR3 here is CASSFGGLAGTEQFF. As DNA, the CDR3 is TGTGCCAGCAGCTTTGGGGGACTAGCGGGAACTGAGCAGTTCTTC.

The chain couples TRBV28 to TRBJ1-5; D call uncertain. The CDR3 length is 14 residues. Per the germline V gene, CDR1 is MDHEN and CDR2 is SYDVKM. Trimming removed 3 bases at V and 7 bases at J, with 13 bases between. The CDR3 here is CASSFGLKTQPQHF. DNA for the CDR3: TGTGCCAGCAGTTTTGGGCTAAAGACCCAGCCCCAGCATTTT.

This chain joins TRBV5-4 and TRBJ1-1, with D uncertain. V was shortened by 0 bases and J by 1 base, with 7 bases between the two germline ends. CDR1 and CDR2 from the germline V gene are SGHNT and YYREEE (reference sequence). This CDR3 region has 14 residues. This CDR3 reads CASSLGRANTEAFF. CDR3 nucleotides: TGTGCCAGCAGCTTGGGACGGGCGAACACTGAAGCTTTCTTT. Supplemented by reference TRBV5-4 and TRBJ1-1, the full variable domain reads ETGVTQSPTHLIKTRGQQVTLRCSSQSGHNTVSWYQQALGQGPQFIFQYYREEENGRGNFPPRFSGLQFPNYSSELNVNALELDDSALYLCASSLGRANTEAFFGQGTRLTVV.

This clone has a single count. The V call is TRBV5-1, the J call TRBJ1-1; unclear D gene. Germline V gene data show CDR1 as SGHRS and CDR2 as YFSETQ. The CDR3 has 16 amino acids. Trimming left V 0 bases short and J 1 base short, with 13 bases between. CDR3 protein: CASSLGPRGSNTEAFF. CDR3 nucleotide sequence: TGCGCCAGCAGCTTGGGCCCCCGCGGGTCGAACACTGAAGCTTTCTTT. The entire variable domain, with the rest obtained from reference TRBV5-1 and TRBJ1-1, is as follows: KAGVTQTPRYLIKTRGQQVTLSCSPISGHRSVSWYQQTPGQGLQFLFEYFSETQRNKGNFPGRFSGRQFSNSRSEMNVSTLELGDSALYLCASSLGPRGSNTEAFFGQGTRLTVV.

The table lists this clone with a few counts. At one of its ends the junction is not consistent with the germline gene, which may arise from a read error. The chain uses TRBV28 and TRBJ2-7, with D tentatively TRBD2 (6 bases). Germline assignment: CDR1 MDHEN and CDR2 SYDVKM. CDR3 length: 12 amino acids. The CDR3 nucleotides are TGTGCCAGCAGTTCCAGTACGAGGGAGGTTAACTTC. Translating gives CASSSSTREVNF.

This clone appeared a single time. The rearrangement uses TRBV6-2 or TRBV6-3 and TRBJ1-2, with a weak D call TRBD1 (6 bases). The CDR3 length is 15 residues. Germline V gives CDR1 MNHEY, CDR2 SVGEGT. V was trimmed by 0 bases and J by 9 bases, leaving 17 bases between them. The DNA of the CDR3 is TGTGCCAGCAGTTACTCTCCAGGGGCCCAGGAGAGCTACACCTTC. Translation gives CASSYSPGAQESYTF.

The CDR3 nucleotides read TGCGCCAGCAGCTTATTCCAGGGAGGTACTGAAGCTTTCTTT. Translation gives CASSLFQGGTEAFF. The J gene is TRBJ1-1, the V gene TRBV5-1; weak D call: TRBD1 (5 bases). CDR3 size: 14 residues. Germline V gene sequence: CDR1 SGHRS, CDR2 YFSETQ. V lost 2 bases and J lost 5, with 13 bases in between. The whole variable domain, remainder taken from reference TRBV5-1 and TRBJ1-1, is KAGVTQTPRYLIKTRGQQVTLSCSPISGHRSVSWYQQTPGQGLQFLFEYFSETQRNKGNFPGRFSGRQFSNSRSEMNVSTLELGDSALYLCASSLFQGGTEAFFGQGTRLTVV.

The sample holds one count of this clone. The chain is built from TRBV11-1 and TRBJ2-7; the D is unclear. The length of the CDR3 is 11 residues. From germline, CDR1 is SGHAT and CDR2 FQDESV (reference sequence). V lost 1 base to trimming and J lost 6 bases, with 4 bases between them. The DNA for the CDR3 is TGTGCCAGCAGCTTAGAAGGCGAGCAGTACTTC. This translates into CASSLEGEQYF.

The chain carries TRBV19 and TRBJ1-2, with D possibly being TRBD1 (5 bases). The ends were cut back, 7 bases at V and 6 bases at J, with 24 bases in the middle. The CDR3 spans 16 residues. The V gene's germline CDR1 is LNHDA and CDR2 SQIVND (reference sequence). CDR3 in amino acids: CASTRAGDSSRHGYTF. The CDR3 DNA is TGTGCCAGTACCCGAGCCGGAGACAGTAGTCGGCATGGCTACACCTTC. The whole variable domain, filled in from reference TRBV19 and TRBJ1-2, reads DGGITQSPKYLFRKEGQNVTLSCEQNLNHDAMYWYRQDPGQGLRLIYYSQIVNDFQKGDIAEGYSVSREKKESFPLTVTSAQKNPTAFYLCASTRAGDSSRHGYTFGSGTRLTVV.